Listed here are 19 T cell receptor beta chains from one sample, sequenced in a study of T-cell reconstitution after alpha-beta-depleted transplantation in children. Preparing the TCRbeta library involved the use of unique molecular identifiers. In TCRdb, the PCR reads were re-called with MiXCR into one record per CDR3 protein. The sample yields over 200,000 distinct CDR3 sequences, roughly 15% seen once. Source: PBMCs, mostly from graft donor cells, taken 360 days after TCRalphabeta/CD19-depleted stem cell transplant. These receptors were taken from a male patient aged 2 to 10 who had a stem cell transplant for acute lymphoblastic leukemia, so the T cells may come from the graft donor.

This clonotype turned up a few times. The rearrangement links TRBV4-3 to TRBJ2-3; D may be TRBD1 or TRBD2 (6 bases each). CDR1 and CDR2 from the germline V gene are LGHNA and YSLEER. There are 14 residues in the CDR3. V gave up 0 bases and J gave up 4 bases, with 8 bases separating them. DNA for the CDR3: TGCGCCAGCAGCCAAGATGGGGGGCCAGATACGCAGTATTTT. Its protein product is CASSQDGGPDTQYF.

This clonotype was recorded at least ten times. V is TRBV29-1 and J is TRBJ1-1, with D tentatively TRBD1 (6 bases). V was clipped by 3 bases and J by 0 bases, with 17 bases between them. Per the germline V gene, CDR1 is SQVTM and CDR2 is ANQGSEA. The CDR3 extends over 16 amino acids. The CDR3 loop is CSVEVTGSLMNTEAFF. CDR3 nucleotides: TGCAGCGTTGAGGTGACAGGCTCCCTCATGAACACTGAAGCTTTCTTT.

V gene TRBV11-2 combines with J gene TRBJ1-1; TRBD1 is a possible D gene (5 bases). Trimming stripped 3 bases from V and 4 bases from J, with 27 bases between. The CDR3 runs 19 residues. CDR1 and CDR2 (germline): SGHAT, FQNNGV. CDR3 sequence reads: CASSFHRGNRWVVSTEAFF. As DNA, the CDR3 is TGTGCCAGCAGCTTTCATCGGGGGAACCGATGGGTGGTAAGCACTGAAGCTTTCTTT.

This clonotype appeared a few times. The chain joins TRBV5-1 to TRBJ2-1, with 9 bases identical to TRBD2. From germline, CDR1 is SGHRS and CDR2 YFSETQ. With V trimmed by 1 base and J by 7 bases, 3 bases remained unmatched. The length of the CDR3 is 14 residues. Written as DNA, the CDR3 is TGCGCCAGCAGCTTGTTTGCGGGGGGGAATGAGCAGTTCTTC. Protein sequence: CASSLFAGGNEQFF. Drawing the rest from reference TRBV5-1 and TRBJ2-1, the complete variable domain is KAGVTQTPRYLIKTRGQQVTLSCSPISGHRSVSWYQQTPGQGLQFLFEYFSETQRNKGNFPGRFSGRQFSNSRSEMNVSTLELGDSALYLCASSLFAGGNEQFFGPGTRLTVL.

There are a few counts of this clonotype. In DNA form, the CDR3 reads TGCAGTGCTAGAGCGACTAGCTCCCCCGGGGAGCTGTTTTTT. Protein product: CSARATSSPGELFF. V usage is TRBV20-1 and J usage is TRBJ2-2; 7 bases fit TRBD2. This CDR3 region has 14 residues. J was trimmed by 6 bases and V by 1 base; bases with no gene match: 5. Germline loops: CDR1 DFQATT, CDR2 SNEGSKA (reference sequence).

The chain links TRBV10-3 to TRBJ2-1, with D possibly matching TRBD2 (5 bases). This CDR3 contains 16 residues. V was clipped by 4 bases and J by 0 bases, with 13 bases between them. Germline loops: CDR1 ENHRY, CDR2 SYGVKD. CDR3 sequence (DNA): TGTGCCATCAGTGTGGCTAGCAATAGCTCCTACAATGAGCAGTTCTTC. It encodes CAISVASNSSYNEQFF.

The CDR3 sequence: CASSLNSGSNTEAFF. Written as DNA, the CDR3 is TGTGCCAGCAGCTTAAATTCAGGGTCGAACACTGAAGCTTTCTTT. The rearrangement uses TRBV11-2 and TRBJ1-1, with D perhaps matching TRBD1 (5 bases). V lost 2 bases to trimming and J lost 1 base, with 11 bases between them. The germline CDR1 and CDR2 sequences are SGHAT and FQNNGV. There are 15 residues in the CDR3.

This clonotype was recorded a few times. The rearrangement uses TRBV18 and TRBJ2-3; 8 bases map to TRBD1. CDR1 is KGHSH, CDR2 LQKENI, per germline. This CDR3 is built from 15 residues. V trimming: 10 bases; J trimming: 3 bases; junction bases outside the gene matches: 12. The CDR3 is CATQLQGVRTDTQYF. DNA for the CDR3: TGTGCCACCCAATTACAGGGGGTTCGGACAGATACGCAGTATTTT.

This clonotype was observed at least ten times. J is TRBJ1-5 and V is TRBV7-4; tentatively, D is TRBD1 (6 bases). The CDR3 runs to 16 residues. Deletions cut 4 bases from V and 3 bases from J, with 16 bases between. Germline assignment: CDR1 SGHVT and CDR2 SQSDAQ. The CDR3 loop reads CASSYPRRGDNQPQHF. The CDR3, as DNA: TGTGCCAGCAGCTACCCGCGCAGGGGTGACAATCAGCCCCAGCATTTT.

A few counts support this clonotype. This chain connects TRBV5-8 to TRBJ2-2, with D unclear. Germline values: CDR1 SGHTS, CDR2 YDEGEE. The V end was cut by 4 bases, the J end by 10 bases, with 14 bases between. The CDR3 consists of 13 residues. The CDR3 DNA is TGTGCCAGCAGCCTGCTTTGGGCCCTGGAGCTGTTTTTT. As protein: CASSLLWALELFF.

In its sample, this clonotype was seen a few times. This chain connects TRBV3-1 to TRBJ2-2; D not resolved. Germline V gives CDR1 LGHDT, CDR2 YNNKEL (reference sequence). V lost 2 bases and J lost 8, with 9 bases in between. The CDR3 sequence is 13 residues long. CDR3 loop: CASSQRQEGELFF. CDR3 sequence (DNA): TGTGCCAGCAGCCAAAGACAAGAAGGGGAGCTGTTTTTT.

The chain joins TRBV3-1 to TRBJ2-2, with unresolved D. The CDR3 loop spans 13 amino acids. Germline V gene data show CDR1 as LGHDT and CDR2 as YNNKEL (reference sequence). V was clipped by 2 bases and J by 6 bases, with 7 bases between them. CDR3 loop: CASSQYLPGELFF. CDR3 in DNA: TGTGCCAGCAGCCAATATCTTCCCGGGGAGCTGTTTTTT.

This clonotype was seen many times. Here the CDR3 reads CASSLQDTGELFF. CDR3 DNA: TGTGCCAGCAGTCTACAGGACACCGGGGAGCTGTTTTTT. The chain carries TRBV27 and TRBJ2-2; D may be TRBD1 (5 bases). V lost 5 bases, J lost 3 bases, and 7 bases lay in between. Germline assignment: CDR1 MNHEY and CDR2 SMNVEV (reference sequence). CDR3 size: 13 residues.

V usage is TRBV20-1 and J usage is TRBJ1-1; the D is unclear. The CDR3 is 12 amino acids. From germline, CDR1 is DFQATT and CDR2 SNEGSKA (reference sequence). V was clipped by 3 bases and J by 0 bases, with 5 bases between them. The CDR3 region has the DNA TGCAGTGCTAGTCTGATGAACACTGAAGCTTTCTTT. It specifies CSASLMNTEAFF.

The chain joins TRBV5-1 to TRBJ1-1, with 10 bases identical to TRBD1. The junction had 5 bases not matched to a gene; V was cut back by 2 bases and J by 4 bases. The CDR3 covers 15 residues. In germline, CDR1 is SGHRS, CDR2 YFSETQ. The CDR3 region is CASSLSTGGITEAFF. Written as DNA, the CDR3 is TGCGCCAGCAGCTTATCGACAGGGGGCATCACTGAAGCTTTCTTT.

The table lists this clonotype with a few counts. V and J are TRBV6-1 and TRBJ2-7; 9 nucleotides line up with TRBD2. The junction had 8 bases not matched to a gene; V was cut back by 6 bases and J by 2 bases. The V gene's germline CDR1 is MNHNS and CDR2 SASEGT. The CDR3 consists of 15 residues. In nucleotides, the CDR3 is TGTGCCAGCAGCCCCGTAGGCGGGGGGGCCTACGAGCAGTACTTC. It encodes CASSPVGGGAYEQYF.

The J gene is TRBJ2-2, the V gene TRBV12-3 or TRBV12-4; 8 bases match TRBD1. The CDR3 has 16 amino acids. V was clipped by 7 bases and J by 0 bases; unmatched bases: 7. DNA for the CDR3: TGTGCCAGCACCGACAGGGGCCTACCGAACACCGGGGAGCTGTTTTTT. Its translation is CASTDRGLPNTGELFF.

This clonotype was observed a few times. The rearrangement joins TRBV5-1 to TRBJ1-5, with 11 nucleotides matching TRBD1. CDR1 is SGHRS, CDR2 YFSETQ, per germline. The CDR3 sequence is 15 residues long. V was pared by 2 bases and J by 4 bases, with 2 bases of the junction left unmatched. The CDR3 here is CASSLGTGGNQPQHF. Written as DNA, the CDR3 is TGCGCCAGCAGCTTAGGGACAGGGGGTAATCAGCCCCAGCATTTT.

This clonotype has more than one count but fewer than ten. The chain combines TRBV4-2 with TRBJ2-5; D remains unclear. Germline V lookup: CDR1 LGHNA, CDR2 YNFKEQ. CDR3 length equals 15 residues. Deletions cut 1 base from V and 5 bases from J, with 14 bases between. CDR3 loop: CASSQVAHTGETQYF. The DNA for the CDR3 is TGTGCCAGCAGCCAAGTGGCCCATACCGGGGAGACCCAGTACTTC.